This TCR beta chain was recorded in a study of OX40 agonist ivuxolimab in advanced cancers. Overall study context: Three individuals attained partial responses, comprising one hepatocellular carcinoma case and two cutaneous melanoma cases.

CDR1 and CDR2 from the germline V gene are LGHNA and YSLEER. This CDR3 comprises 15 residues. Trimming pared 1 base from V and 0 bases from J, leaving 9 bases between. Turning to this clone: Its specificity is not known.

Study-wide points: Relative to CD4+ cells, CD8+ T cells on average had more expanded clones. By week 6 at 0.1 to 3.0 mg/kg, blood CD4+ and CD8+ T cells had expanded clonally. Among the nonresponders, some also had low normalized T-cell clonal expansion.

Measured with immunoSEQ multiplex PCR; TCRdb has only the in-frame clones, and not every one. The data show some 6,000 clones, roughly 80% seen once. The J gene is TRBJ1-2, the V gene TRBV4-3; D remains unclear. The sample was CD4+ or CD8+ T cells sorted from blood, taken in a trial of the OX40 agonist ivuxolimab. This clonotype originated in an adult with an advanced solid tumor such as melanoma, head and neck, liver or kidney cancer. CDR3: CASSQAAGANYGYTF. DNA for the CDR3: TGCGCCAGCAGCCAAGCGGCAGGAGCTAACTATGGCTACACCTTC.